Each of the 5 T cell receptor beta chains below was sequenced from the same sample in a study of lymphopenia after photon versus proton radiotherapy. Libraries were prepared by immunoSEQ multiplex PCR; TCRdb keeps only in-frame clonotypes and omits some of them. The repertoire includes roughly 23,000 clones, approximately 90% of them detected once, and roughly 10% sits in the top ten. Sequences were derived from peripheral blood, sampled from a patient treated with proton-based radiotherapy. Receptors originate from a man older than 75 with esophageal cancer.

In nucleotides, the CDR3 is TGTGCCAGTAGGCCCGGGACAGGGGACTATGGCTACACCTTC. This codes for CASRPGTGDYGYTF. V is TRBV19 and J is TRBJ1-2; 10 bases map to TRBD1. J lost 3 bases, V lost 6 bases, and 4 bases had no gene match. The CDR3 contains 14 residues. Per the germline V gene, CDR1 is LNHDA and CDR2 is SQIVND (reference sequence).

On this clone: Sequence at one end of the junction differs from germline and may be a read error. The chain combines TRBV18 with TRBJ2-2, with 9 positions matching TRBD2. CDR3 size: 17 residues. CDR1 is KGHSH, CDR2 LQKENI, per germline. Here the CDR3 DNA reads TGTGCCAGCTCACCCCGTCAAAGCGGGAGGAACGCCGGGGAGCTGTTTTTT. Translation gives CASSPRQSGRNAGELFF.

This chain uses TRBV4-3 with TRBJ2-3; 15 bases align to TRBD2. The germline V gene has CDR1 LGHNA and CDR2 YSLEER. CDR3 length: 19 residues. V lost 0 bases, J lost 4 bases, and 8 bases stayed unmatched. Written as DNA, the CDR3 is TGCGCCAGCAGCCAAGATAGGACTAGCGGGAGGGCCTCGCCAGATACGCAGTATTTT. It specifies CASSQDRTSGRASPDTQYF.

The table lists this clone with a count of one. V gene TRBV7-6 combines with J gene TRBJ2-1, with D perhaps given as TRBD1 or TRBD2 (6 bases each). Trimming stripped 1 base from V and 15 bases from J, with 13 bases between. In germline, CDR1 is SGHVS, CDR2 FNYEAQ. The CDR3 extends over 12 amino acids. In nucleotides, the CDR3 is TGTGCCAGCAGCTTAGGGTACAGGGACTGGTTCTTC. Protein sequence: CASSLGYRDWFF.

The chain combines TRBV18 with TRBJ2-1; no clear D. With 2 bases removed from V and 9 bases from J, the gap between germline ends came to 11 bases. Germline loops: CDR1 KGHSH, CDR2 LQKENI. The CDR3 contains 13 residues. In nucleotides, the CDR3 is TGTGCCAGCTCACCAGGAAATATGGGTGAGCAGTTCTTC. Protein: CASSPGNMGEQFF.